Shown below are 17 T cell receptor beta chains from a single sample sequenced in a study of T cell responses to AZD1222 COVID-19 vaccine. This table comes from immunoSEQ multiplex PCR, and its TCRdb copy is limited to in-frame clones, with some not included. The sample yields 150,000 or so clones, around 91% seen once. This material consisted of peripheral blood, taken 28 days after the second AZD1222 dose. Receptors originate from an adult who received the AZD1222 COVID-19 vaccine.

In the case of this clone: An end of the junction differs from the germline gene, which may be a read error. J is TRBJ1-6 and V is TRBV7-2; possibly TRBD1 for D (6 bases). The CDR3 contains 15 residues. Looked up from germline, CDR1 is SGHTA and CDR2 is FQGNSA. CDR3 sequence reads: CASKRGPSDNSPLHF. CDR3 bases: TGTGCCAGCAAGCGGGGGCCCTCCGATAATTCACCCCTCCACTTT. Looking up the rest from reference TRBV7-2 and TRBJ1-6 gives the full variable domain: GAGVSQSPSNKVTEKGKDVELRCDPISGHTALYWYRQSLGQGLEFLIYFQGNSAPDKSGLPSDRFSAERTGGSVSTLTIQRTQQEDSAVYLCASKRGPSDNSPLHFGNGTRLTVT.

The chain is built from TRBV6-6 and TRBJ1-4; 8 nucleotides align to TRBD1. CDR3 length equals 15 residues. CDR1 is MNHNY and CDR2 is SVGAGI in the germline V gene (reference sequence). Trimming took 6 bases from V and 8 from J; bases not matched to a gene: 11. CDR3: CASSPATGEIEKLFF. The CDR3, as DNA: TGTGCCAGCAGCCCCGCGACAGGGGAAATCGAAAAACTGTTTTTT.

V usage is TRBV10-2 and J usage is TRBJ1-5, with TRBD1 identical over 7 bases. From germline, CDR1 is WSHSY and CDR2 SAAADI. With 7 bases clipped from V and 4 bases from J, the junction kept 4 bases outside the gene matches. The CDR3 spans 13 residues. CDR3 in amino acids: CASKGAENQPQHF. The CDR3 DNA reads as TGCGCCAGCAAGGGGGCAGAGAATCAGCCCCAGCATTTT.

This chain joins TRBV24-1 and TRBJ1-2; D is ambiguous. The CDR3 runs to 14 residues. The V end lost 7 bases, the J end lost 5 bases, and 16 bases lay between the germline ends. CDR1 KGHDR and CDR2 SFDVKD come from the germline V gene. The CDR3 spells CATSGPVGSYGYTF. The CDR3 coding sequence is TGTGCCACCAGCGGGCCGGTGGGGTCTTATGGCTACACCTTC.

The rearrangement uses TRBV3-1 (or the pseudogene TRBV3-2) and TRBJ2-5; D is unresolved. This CDR3 contains 12 residues. The V and J ends lost 2 bases and 5 bases respectively, with 6 bases between them. Germline loops: CDR1 LGHDT, CDR2 YNNKEL (reference sequence). The CDR3 is CASSQRFETQYF. The CDR3 DNA sequence: TGTGCCAGCAGCCAAAGGTTTGAGACCCAGTACTTC.

This chain joins TRBV5-4 and TRBJ2-5; TRBD1 agrees at 7 bases. The V gene's germline CDR1 is SGHNT and CDR2 YYREEE (reference sequence). V shed 2 bases, J shed 6 bases, and the junction held 7 bases outside the gene matches. The CDR3 consists of 14 residues. The CDR3 DNA reads TGTGCCAGCAGCTTAGGGACAGCCCGGCAGACCCAGTACTTC. This encodes CASSLGTARQTQYF.

The V call is TRBV2, the J call TRBJ1-1, with a weak D call TRBD1 (6 bases). This CDR3 is built from 14 residues. V lost 6 bases to trimming and J lost 0 bases, with 11 bases between them. Germline lookup yields CDR1 SNHLY and CDR2 FYNNEI. CDR3: CASRDSHMNTEAFF. The CDR3 region has the DNA TGTGCCAGCAGGGACAGCCACATGAACACTGAAGCTTTCTTT.

This rearrangement joins TRBV11-2 to TRBJ1-1; D unresolved. The V end was cut by 5 bases, the J end by 2 bases, with 9 bases between. This CDR3 comprises 13 residues. CDR1 and CDR2 (germline): SGHAT, FQNNGV. The CDR3 nucleotides are TGTGCCAGCAGCCTAGTGGAAAACACTGAAGCTTTCTTT. Encoded protein: CASSLVENTEAFF. The full variable domain, with the rest looked up from reference TRBV11-2 and TRBJ1-1, is EAGVAQSPRYKIIEKRQSVAFWCNPISGHATLYWYQQILGQGPKLLIQFQNNGVVDDSQLPKDRFSAERLKGVDSTLKIQPAKLEDSAVYLCASSLVENTEAFFGQGTRLTVV.

The chain carries TRBV27 and TRBJ2-5; weak D call: TRBD2 (6 bases). Germline V gene data show CDR1 as MNHEY and CDR2 as SMNVEV (reference sequence). There are 15 residues in the CDR3. V lost 6 bases to trimming and J lost 1 base, with 15 bases between them. The CDR3, as DNA: TGTGCCAGCAGACCAACCGGAGGGCCCCAAGAGACCCAGTACTTC. It codes for CASRPTGGPQETQYF.

The gene calls are TRBV5-1 and TRBJ2-1; D remains ambiguous. Germline V gene data show CDR1 as SGHRS and CDR2 as YFSETQ. Deletions cut 4 bases from V and 6 bases from J, with 14 bases between. This CDR3 contains 14 residues. This CDR3 is CASSANPGGNEQFF. The CDR3 region has the DNA TGCGCCAGCAGCGCAAACCCGGGTGGCAATGAGCAGTTCTTC. Full variable domain (missing parts from reference TRBV5-1 and TRBJ2-1): KAGVTQTPRYLIKTRGQQVTLSCSPISGHRSVSWYQQTPGQGLQFLFEYFSETQRNKGNFPGRFSGRQFSNSRSEMNVSTLELGDSALYLCASSANPGGNEQFFGPGTRLTVL.

J is TRBJ1-5 and V is TRBV19; possible D gene TRBD1, 5 bases. The CDR3 totals 14 residues. V gave up 5 bases and J gave up 5 bases, with 13 bases separating them. Germline V gene lookup returns CDR1 LNHDA and CDR2 SQIVND (reference sequence). The CDR3 loop reads CASSLAGLYQPQHF. CDR3 in DNA: TGTGCCAGTAGTCTGGCAGGGTTGTATCAGCCCCAGCATTTT.

In the case of this clone: Different DNA sequences within this sample yield the same CDR3. The V call is TRBV7-2, the J call TRBJ1-5; D possibly corresponds to TRBD1 (5 bases). Between the trimmed V and J ends, which lost 3 bases and 2 bases, there was a span of 11 bases. Germline V gives CDR1 SGHTA, CDR2 FQGNSA. The CDR3 has 15 residues. The CDR3 spells CASSFGGAGNQPQHF. The CDR3 DNA reads as TGTGCCAGCAGCTTCGGGGGAGCGGGCAATCAGCCCCAGCATTTT. The variable domain in full, with the rest retrieved from reference TRBV7-2 and TRBJ1-5, is GAGVSQSPSNKVTEKGKDVELRCDPISGHTALYWYRQSLGQGLEFLIYFQGNSAPDKSGLPSDRFSAERTGGSVSTLTIQRTQQEDSAVYLCASSFGGAGNQPQHFGDGTRLSIL.

This rearrangement joins TRBV28 to TRBJ1-2; 7 nucleotides agree with TRBD1. Germline V gene sequence: CDR1 MDHEN, CDR2 SYDVKM. Germline trimming cut 2 bases from V and 5 bases from J; bases unmatched to any gene: 5. The CDR3 spans 14 residues. The CDR3 protein is CASSLTGVGYGYTF. Written as DNA, the CDR3 is TGTGCCAGCAGTTTAACAGGGGTAGGGTATGGCTACACCTTC.

The chain recombines TRBV4-3 with TRBJ1-5; D is undetermined. The germline V gene has CDR1 LGHNA and CDR2 YSLEER. V was cut by 0 bases and J by 7 bases, with 13 bases left in between. This CDR3 contains 15 residues. The CDR3 is CASSQDYGFRQPQHF. The CDR3 bases are TGCGCCAGCAGCCAAGATTACGGGTTCCGGCAGCCCCAGCATTTT.

This clone was seen a few times. The rearrangement uses TRBV5-1 and TRBJ2-1; 7 nucleotides line up with TRBD2. From germline, CDR1 is SGHRS and CDR2 YFSETQ. CDR3 length equals 14 residues. J lost 6 bases, V lost 4 bases, and 7 bases had no gene match. The CDR3, as DNA: TGCGCCAGCAGCCAGGAGCGGGATTCCAATGAGCAGTTCTTC. This translates into CASSQERDSNEQFF.

The chain carries TRBV7-2 and TRBJ1-2; weak D call: TRBD1 (5 bases). Germline V lookup: CDR1 SGHTA, CDR2 FQGNSA. The CDR3 contains 14 residues. Between the trimmed V and J ends, which lost 1 base and 2 bases, there was a span of 8 bases. The CDR3: CASSLGTLNYGYTF. The CDR3 DNA reads TGTGCCAGCAGCTTAGGGACACTGAACTATGGCTACACCTTC.

The rearrangement links TRBV4-3 to TRBJ2-3; D possibly corresponds to TRBD2 (6 bases). Germline V lookup: CDR1 LGHNA, CDR2 YSLEER. Trimming took off 0 bases at V and 0 bases at J, with 10 bases between the two ends. The CDR3 runs to 16 residues. The CDR3 nucleotides read TGCGCCAGCAGCCAAGATTGGGGGAGGAGCACAGATACGCAGTATTTT. Translation: CASSQDWGRSTDTQYF.